This entry features one T cell receptor (beta chain) sequence. This clonotype was seen only a few times. Its target antigen remains unknown. Base qualities were left out, and no much larger clone turns up one base away. The sample was run on an Illumina NovaSeq 6000. TCRalpha and TCRbeta cDNA libraries were constructed by 5'RACE with constant-segment primers, with sample barcodes and unique molecular identifiers being introduced. RNA was extracted from every sample with Trizol reagent. The libraries were amplified in two PCR steps, and the second step added a second sample barcode and Illumina TruSeq adapters. Libraries were sequenced on an Illumina NovaSeq with 2 x 150 bp paired-end reads. In the original analysis: With migec v1.2.7, reads were demultiplexed and then collapsed into UMI-guided consensus sequences. Using mixcr v2.1.11, UMI consensuses were aligned to TRA and TRB V and J templates and then assembled into clonotypes. Expanded or contracted clonotypes were those called significant by both edgeR and NoisET, with noise models trained on biological replicates. For edgeR calls, the thresholds were a false discovery rate-adjusted p below 0.01 and a log2 fold-change of 1. As an exploratory analysis of dynamics, PCA with hierarchical clustering was applied to max-normalized trajectories of the 1000 most abundant clonotypes. Separately sequenced CD4+ and CD8+ repertoires were used to assign a CD4 or CD8 phenotype to each responding clone. In TCRdb, the public reads were trimmed at Q25 with fastp and aligned with MiXCR, with productive beta chains retained. Rows merge per CDR3 protein into single entries with the most common DNA and genes. TCRdb assigned the V and J calls; the authors' analysis was not used. The sample data list 210,000 or so distinct CDR3 sequences, and 15% to 20% of these were observed just once. Jointly, the top ten make up 2.4% of the sample.

PBMCs were isolated by Ficoll-Paque density gradient centrifugation. The source of the sample is a study of T-cell memory formation after mild COVID-19 listed by TCRdb under 2021. About the study as a whole: Most TCR sequence clusters were specific to one of the two donors. In a couple of donors, T-cell clones that expanded and contracted after mild COVID-19 were followed by sequencing TCRalpha and TCRbeta repertoires longitudinally. Two young, previously healthy adult volunteers, one female and one male, were included in the cohort. The research as a whole found: The study included only a couple of mild cases, and larger cohorts that include severe cases with pre-infection samples were judged to be necessary. From day 15 to 85, contracting clones showed balanced CD4/CD8 phenotypes, whereas a second wave of clones that expanded from day 15 to 37 leaned towards CD4+. Some responding clones were detected in pre-infection memory, suggesting pre-existing cross-reactive memory T cells joined the SARS-CoV-2 response. Whether the second-wave clones peaking on day 37 were SARS-CoV-2 specific was not confirmed. Contracting CD4+ clones appeared mostly in the CM and EM memory subsets, whereas CD8+ clones were enriched in EMRA.

According to the germline V gene (reference sequence), CDR1 reads SEHNR and CDR2 reads FQNEAQ. V loses 5 bases of germline sequence and J loses 0 bases, and the interval between the two ends is 13 bases. Inclusive of the bounding cysteine and phenylalanine, the CDR3 is 16 residues long. Of the read, only the CDR3 DNA is kept; its 48 bases are in frame from base 1. Sequencing used PBMCs or a T cell subset sorted from them (not recorded which). The chain uses TRBV7-9 and TRBJ1-4; a tentative D call is TRBD1 (6 bases match). This sequence was found in an adult woman who had mild COVID-19 (a few samples of this study predate the infection). The sample titles of this study are shuffled in the database, so cell type and time point are left out; the donor was told from shared clones. The CDR3 amino acid sequence is: CASSRGQIPTNEKLFF. The DNA sequence is given as TGTGCCAGCAGCCGAGGACAGATACCAACTAATGAAAAACTGTTTTTT.